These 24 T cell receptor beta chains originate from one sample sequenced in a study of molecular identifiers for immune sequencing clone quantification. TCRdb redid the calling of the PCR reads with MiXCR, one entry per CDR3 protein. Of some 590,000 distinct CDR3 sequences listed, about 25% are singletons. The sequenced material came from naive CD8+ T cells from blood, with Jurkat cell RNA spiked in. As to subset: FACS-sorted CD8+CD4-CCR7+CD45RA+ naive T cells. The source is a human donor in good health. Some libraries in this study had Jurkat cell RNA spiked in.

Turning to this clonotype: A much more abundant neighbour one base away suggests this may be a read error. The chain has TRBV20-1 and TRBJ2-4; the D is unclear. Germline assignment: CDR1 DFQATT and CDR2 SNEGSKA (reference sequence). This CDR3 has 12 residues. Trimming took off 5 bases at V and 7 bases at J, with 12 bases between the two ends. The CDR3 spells CSAPALNNIQYF. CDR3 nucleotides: TGCAGTGCTCCGGCCCTTAACAACATTCAGTACTTC.

This CDR3 reads CATAGYTF. For the CDR3, the DNA is TGTGCCACCGCTGGCTACACCTTC. V is TRBV27 and J is TRBJ1-2; D uncertain. The CDR3 extends over 8 amino acids. CDR1 and CDR2 (germline): MNHEY, SMNVEV (reference sequence). Trimming removed 10 bases from V and 7 bases from J, with 4 bases in between.

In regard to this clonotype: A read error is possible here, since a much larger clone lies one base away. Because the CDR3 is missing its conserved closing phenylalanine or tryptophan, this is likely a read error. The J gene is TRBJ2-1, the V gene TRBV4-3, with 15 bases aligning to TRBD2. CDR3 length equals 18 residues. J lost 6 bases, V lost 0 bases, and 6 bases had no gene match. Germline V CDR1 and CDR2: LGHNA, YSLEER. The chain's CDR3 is CASSQDGTSGGQGNEQFL. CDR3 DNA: TGCGCCAGCAGCCAAGATGGGACTAGCGGGGGGCAGGGCAATGAGCAGTTCCTC.

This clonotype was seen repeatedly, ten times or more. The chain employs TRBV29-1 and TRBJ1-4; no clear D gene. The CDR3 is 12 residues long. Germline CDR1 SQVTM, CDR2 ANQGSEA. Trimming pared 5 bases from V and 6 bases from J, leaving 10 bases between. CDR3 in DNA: TGCAGCGTTTACTCAGGAGATGAAAAACTGTTTTTT. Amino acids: CSVYSGDEKLFF.

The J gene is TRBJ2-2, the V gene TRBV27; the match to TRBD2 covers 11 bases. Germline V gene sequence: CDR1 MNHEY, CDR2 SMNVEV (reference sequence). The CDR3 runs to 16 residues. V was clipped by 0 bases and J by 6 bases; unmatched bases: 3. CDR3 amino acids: CASSLSLAGGSGELFF. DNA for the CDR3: TGTGCCAGCAGTTTATCGCTAGCGGGAGGTTCCGGGGAGCTGTTTTTT.

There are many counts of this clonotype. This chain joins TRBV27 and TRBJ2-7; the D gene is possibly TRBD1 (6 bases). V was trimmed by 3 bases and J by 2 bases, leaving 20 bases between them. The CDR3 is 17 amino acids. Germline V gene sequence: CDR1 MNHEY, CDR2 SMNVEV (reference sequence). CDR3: CASSFLQSQGRPYEQYF. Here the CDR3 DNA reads TGTGCCAGCAGTTTCCTCCAGTCACAGGGAAGGCCCTACGAGCAGTACTTC.

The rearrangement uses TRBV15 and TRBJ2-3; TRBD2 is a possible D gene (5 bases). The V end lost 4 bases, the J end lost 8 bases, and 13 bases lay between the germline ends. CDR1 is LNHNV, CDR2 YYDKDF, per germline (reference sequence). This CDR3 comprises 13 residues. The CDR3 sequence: CATSTSSAGTQYF. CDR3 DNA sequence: TGTGCCACCAGCACCTCCTCGGCGGGTACGCAGTATTTT.

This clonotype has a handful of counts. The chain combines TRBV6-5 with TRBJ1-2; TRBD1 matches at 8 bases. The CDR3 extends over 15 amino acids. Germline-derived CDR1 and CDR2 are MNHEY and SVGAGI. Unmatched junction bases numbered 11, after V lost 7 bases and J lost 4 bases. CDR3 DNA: TGTGCCAGCACCGAAAAGGCAGGGGGCTTCTATGGCTACACCTTC. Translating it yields CASTEKAGGFYGYTF.

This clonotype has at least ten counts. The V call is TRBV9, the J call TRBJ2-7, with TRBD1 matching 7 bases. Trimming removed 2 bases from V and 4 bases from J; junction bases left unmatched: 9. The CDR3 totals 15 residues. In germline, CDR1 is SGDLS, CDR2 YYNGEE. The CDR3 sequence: CASSVTGATGYEQYF. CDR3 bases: TGTGCCAGCAGCGTTACAGGGGCCACCGGGTACGAGCAGTACTTC. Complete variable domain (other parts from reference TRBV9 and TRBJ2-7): DSGVTQTPKHLITATGQRVTLRCSPRSGDLSVYWYQQSLDQGLQFLIQYYNGEERAKGNILERFSAQQFPDLHSELNLSSLELGDSALYFCASSVTGATGYEQYFGPGTRLTVT.

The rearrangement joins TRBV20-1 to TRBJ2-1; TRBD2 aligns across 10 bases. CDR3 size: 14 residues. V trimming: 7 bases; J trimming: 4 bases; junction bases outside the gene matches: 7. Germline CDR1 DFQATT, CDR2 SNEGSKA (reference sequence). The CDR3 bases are TGCAGTGTTAAACCGGGACTAGCGTACAATGAGCAGTTCTTC. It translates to CSVKPGLAYNEQFF.

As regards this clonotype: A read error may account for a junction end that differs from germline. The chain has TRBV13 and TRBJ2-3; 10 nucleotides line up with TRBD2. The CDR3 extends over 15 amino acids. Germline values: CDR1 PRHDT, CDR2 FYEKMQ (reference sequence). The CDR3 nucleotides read TGTGCCAGCAGCTCTAGCGGGAGCCCAACAGGTACGCAGTATTTT. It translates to CASSSSGSPTGTQYF.

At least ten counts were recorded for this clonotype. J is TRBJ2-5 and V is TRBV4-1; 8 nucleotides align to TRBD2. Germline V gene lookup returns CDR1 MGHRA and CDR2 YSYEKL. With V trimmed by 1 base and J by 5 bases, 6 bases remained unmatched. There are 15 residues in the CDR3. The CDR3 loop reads CASSQVNLAGETQYF. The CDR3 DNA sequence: TGCGCCAGCAGCCAAGTTAACCTAGCGGGTGAGACCCAGTACTTC.

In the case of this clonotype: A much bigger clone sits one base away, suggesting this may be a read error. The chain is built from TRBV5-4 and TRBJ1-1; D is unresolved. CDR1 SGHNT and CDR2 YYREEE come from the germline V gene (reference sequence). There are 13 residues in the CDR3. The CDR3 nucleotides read TGTGCCAGCAGCACCGGACTGAACACTGAAGCTTCCTTT. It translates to CASSTGLNTEASF.

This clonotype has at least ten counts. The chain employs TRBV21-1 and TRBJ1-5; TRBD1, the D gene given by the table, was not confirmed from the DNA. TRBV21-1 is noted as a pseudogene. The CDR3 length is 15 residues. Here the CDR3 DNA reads TGTGCCAGCCCCGCCCGGGGTGTATTCAATCAGCCCCAGCATTTT. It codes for CASPARGVFNQPQHF.

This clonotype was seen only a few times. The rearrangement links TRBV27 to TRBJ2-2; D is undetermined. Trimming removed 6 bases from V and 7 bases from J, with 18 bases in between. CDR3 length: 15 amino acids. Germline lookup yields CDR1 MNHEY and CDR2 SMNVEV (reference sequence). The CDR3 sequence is CASSWATGSGGELFF. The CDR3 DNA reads TGTGCCAGCAGCTGGGCTACCGGGTCCGGCGGGGAGCTGTTTTTT.

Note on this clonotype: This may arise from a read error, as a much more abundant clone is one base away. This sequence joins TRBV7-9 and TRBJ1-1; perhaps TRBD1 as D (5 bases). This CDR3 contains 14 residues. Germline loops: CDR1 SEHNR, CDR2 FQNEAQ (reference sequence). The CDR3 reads CASRLGGLNTAAFF. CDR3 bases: TGTGCCAGCAGACTGGGGGGATTGAACACTGCAGCTTTCTTT.

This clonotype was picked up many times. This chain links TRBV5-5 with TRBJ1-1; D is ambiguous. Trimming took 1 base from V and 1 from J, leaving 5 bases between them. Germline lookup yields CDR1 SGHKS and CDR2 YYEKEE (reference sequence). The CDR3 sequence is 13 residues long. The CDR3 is CASSLHRNTEAFF. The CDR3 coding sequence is TGTGCCAGCAGCTTGCATAGGAACACTGAAGCTTTCTTT.

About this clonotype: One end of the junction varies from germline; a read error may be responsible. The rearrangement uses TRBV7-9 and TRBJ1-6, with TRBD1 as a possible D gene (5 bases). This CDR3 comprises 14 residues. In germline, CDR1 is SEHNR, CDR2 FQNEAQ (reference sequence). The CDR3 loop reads CVSSLGLGNSPLHF. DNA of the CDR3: TGTGTCAGCAGCTTGGGGCTCGGAAATTCACCCCTCCACTTT.

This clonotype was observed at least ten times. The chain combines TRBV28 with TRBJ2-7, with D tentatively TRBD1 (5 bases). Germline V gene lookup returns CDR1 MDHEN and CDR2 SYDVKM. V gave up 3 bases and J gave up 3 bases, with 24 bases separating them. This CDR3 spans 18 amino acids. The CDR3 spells CASSFSRTETETIYEQYF. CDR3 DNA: TGTGCCAGCAGTTTTTCCCGAACTGAGACAGAAACCATCTACGAGCAGTACTTC.

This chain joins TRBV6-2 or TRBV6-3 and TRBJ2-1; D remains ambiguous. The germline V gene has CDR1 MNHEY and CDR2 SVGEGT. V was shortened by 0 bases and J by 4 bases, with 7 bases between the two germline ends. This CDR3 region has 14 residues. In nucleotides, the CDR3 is TGTGCCAGCAGTTACTCGGACGGATACAATGAGCAGTTCTTC. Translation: CASSYSDGYNEQFF.

CDR3: CASSPNEGFPEAFF. As DNA, the CDR3 is TGCGCCAGCAGCCCTAATGAGGGATTCCCTGAAGCTTTCTTT. The V call is TRBV4-1, the J call TRBJ1-1; D not resolved. The ends were cut back, 4 bases at V and 6 bases at J, with 15 bases in the middle. Germline CDR1 is MGHRA and CDR2 is YSYEKL. The length of the CDR3 is 14 residues.

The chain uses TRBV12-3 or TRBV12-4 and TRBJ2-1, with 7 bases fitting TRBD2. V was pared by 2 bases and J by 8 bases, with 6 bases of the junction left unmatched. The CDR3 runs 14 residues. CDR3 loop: CASSLLAAWDEQFF. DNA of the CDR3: TGTGCCAGCAGTTTACTAGCGGCCTGGGATGAGCAGTTCTTC.

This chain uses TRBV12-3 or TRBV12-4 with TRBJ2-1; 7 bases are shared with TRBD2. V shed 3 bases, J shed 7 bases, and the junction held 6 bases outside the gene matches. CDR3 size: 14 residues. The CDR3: CASSFGGSANEQFF. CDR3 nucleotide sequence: TGTGCCAGCAGTTTCGGCGGGAGTGCTAATGAGCAGTTCTTC.

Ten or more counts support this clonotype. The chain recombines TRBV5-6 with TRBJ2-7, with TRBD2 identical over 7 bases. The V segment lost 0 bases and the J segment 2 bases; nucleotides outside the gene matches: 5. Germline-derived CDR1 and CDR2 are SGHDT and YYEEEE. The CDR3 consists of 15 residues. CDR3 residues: CASSLAGGLAYEQYF. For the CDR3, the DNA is TGTGCCAGCAGCTTGGCCGGTGGACTAGCCTACGAGCAGTACTTC.